This T cell receptor (beta chain) is drawn from a study of human T cells and chemical hapten exposure. This clonotype was found many times. Time point reported: pre-sensitization, week 0. Sample treatment: therapeutic diphenylcyclopropenone sensitization with weekly scalp DPC. TCRdb processed the RACE reads anew with MiXCR; each CDR3 protein has one entry. The sample shows fewer than 350,000 distinct CDR3 sequences, approximately 7.5% of them seen only once. The length of the CDR3 is 17 residues. J lost 4 bases, V lost 3 bases, and 11 bases had no gene match. CDR1 and CDR2 (germline): SGDLS, YYNGEE. The source is a man aged 18 to 35 with alopecia areata. Some clones in this sample may be carry-over from other donors' samples. The specimen was whole blood, collected in connection with sensitization to the hapten diphenylcyclopropenone (DPC). The V gene is TRBV9, the J gene TRBJ2-1; 9 nucleotides line up with TRBD1. The CDR3 DNA is TGTGCCAGCAGCGAAGACCCTGGACAGGGGATTTACAATGAGCAGTTCTTC. It translates to CASSEDPGQGIYNEQFF.